This TCR beta chain was recovered during a study of blood T cell repertoires in COVID-19. Study-level information: PBMCs, B-cell-depleted T cells, or T cells provided the cDNA or gDNA that made up the material.

Participants' reported clinical history set cohort assignment. All recovered Cohort 3 donors got two negative PCRs, got clearance, or saw symptom resolution. Trimming took 6 bases from V and 4 from J; bases not matched to a gene: 2. CDR3 length equals 13 residues. Germline CDR1 reads MNHEY; CDR2 reads SMNVEV (reference sequence). Study processing details: From reference gene primer amplification, estimates of nucleated cell counts were derived. The protocol was immunoSEQ multiplex PCR, while the TCRdb copy is restricted to in-frame clones and leaves out a portion. The D gene and trimming were derived from the DNA, and the V and J assignments and clone size from that table. The table lists around 150,000 clones, just under 85% of them singletons.

The TCR was taken from a woman between 40 and 55 years old who had recovered from COVID-19. The sequencing input was PBMCs or T cells enriched from blood (not recorded which). The chain recombines TRBV27 with TRBJ2-7; TRBD2 aligns across 11 bases. CDR3 nucleotides: TGTGCCAGCAGACTAGCGGGAGATTACGAGCAGTACTTC. Amino acid sequence: CASRLAGDYEQYF.